Shown below are 18 T cell receptor beta chains from a single sample sequenced in a study of T-cell reconstitution after alpha-beta-depleted transplantation in children (dated by TCRdb to 2016 to 2017). Libraries were made using PCR. Sequencing relied on an Illumina HiSeq 2500. TCR libraries were prepared with molecular barcoding, using unique molecular identifiers to normalize TCRbeta repertoire quantification. TCRdb cleaned the public reads at Q25 with fastp, built clones with MiXCR and kept in-frame beta chains. Rows matching on CDR3 protein sequence are summarized as one entry with the most common DNA and genes. The sample table lists about 980,000 distinct CDR3 sequences, roughly 29% of them with a count of one. Jointly, the top ten make up about 28% of the sample. Read against the paper, the sample's treatment or condition label means: allogeneic hematopoietic cell transplantation with graft depleted of TCRalphabeta T cells and CD19 B cells.

The source material was PBMCs, mostly from graft donor cells, sampled 360 days after TCRalphabeta/CD19-depleted stem cell transplant. The receptors stem from a boy younger than two who had a stem cell transplant for SCID, so the T cells may come from the graft donor.

The chain joins TRBV18 to TRBJ2-1; TRBD1 might be the D (6 bases). The ends were cut back, 1 base at V and 2 bases at J, with 15 bases in the middle. The length of the CDR3 is 17 residues. Looked up from germline, CDR1 is KGHSH and CDR2 is LQKENI. The CDR3 DNA follows: TGTGCCAGCTCACCACTTCGGACCGGGACAACCTACAATGAGCAGTTCTTC. Encoded protein: CASSPLRTGTTYNEQFF.

The table lists this clonotype with a few counts. This chain uses TRBV5-1 with TRBJ1-6; D call uncertain. The CDR3 has 14 residues. V lost 4 bases and J lost 12, with 17 bases in between. Germline V gives CDR1 SGHRS, CDR2 YFSETQ. The CDR3 region is CASSLTGSPRPLHF. In DNA form, the CDR3 reads TGCGCCAGCAGCCTTACCGGGTCCCCCCGACCCCTCCACTTT.

The chain is built from TRBV3-1 and TRBJ2-5; D possibly matches TRBD1 or TRBD2 (6 bases each). V was shortened by 1 base and J by 4 bases, with 16 bases between the two germline ends. CDR1 and CDR2 (germline): LGHDT, YNNKEL (reference sequence). This CDR3 spans 16 amino acids. The CDR3 loop reads CASSQVSGGMGETQYF. The CDR3 DNA is TGTGCCAGCAGCCAAGTATCCGGGGGCATGGGAGAGACCCAGTACTTC.

This clonotype has just a few counts. The chain has TRBV5-1 and TRBJ2-1, with TRBD2 as a possible D gene (7 bases). The CDR3 runs 16 residues. CDR1 is SGHRS, CDR2 YFSETQ, per germline. V dropped 4 bases and J dropped 3 bases, with 17 bases sitting between them. The CDR3 DNA is TGCGCCAGCAGCGGGGGGGCGACGAGTGGCTACAATGAGCAGTTCTTC. It yields the protein CASSGGATSGYNEQFF.

This rearrangement joins TRBV20-1 to TRBJ1-1; D is ambiguous. The CDR3 loop spans 14 amino acids. V lost 0 bases and J 2 bases, leaving 10 bases between the germline ends. Germline values: CDR1 DFQATT, CDR2 SNEGSKA (reference sequence). CDR3 sequence reads: CSAREVQVNTEAFF. The CDR3 DNA sequence: TGCAGTGCTAGAGAGGTGCAGGTTAACACTGAAGCTTTCTTT.

The genes are TRBV25-1 and TRBJ1-6; TRBD1 is a possible D gene (5 bases). The CDR3 runs to 15 residues. Trimming took 4 bases from V and 9 from J, leaving 16 bases between them. Germline V lookup: CDR1 MGHDK, CDR2 SYGVNS. The CDR3 DNA follows: TGTGCCAGCAGTGCCTCGGGGGAACTGGGTTCACCCCTCCACTTT. Protein product: CASSASGELGSPLHF.

This clonotype was observed at least ten times. This chain connects TRBV7-9 to TRBJ2-3; D uncertain. V gave up 3 bases and J gave up 1 base, with 11 bases separating them. The CDR3 has 15 residues. Germline loops: CDR1 SEHNR, CDR2 FQNEAQ (reference sequence). The CDR3 nucleotides are TGTGCCAGCAGCTTGGTCTTGATGGGCACAGATACGCAGTATTTT. It yields the protein CASSLVLMGTDTQYF.

This clonotype was observed a handful of times. The rearrangement uses TRBV20-1 and TRBJ2-7; the D gene is possibly TRBD1 (5 bases). This CDR3 is 14 amino acids long. Germline lookup yields CDR1 DFQATT and CDR2 SNEGSKA (reference sequence). The V end was cut by 3 bases, the J end by 0 bases, with 12 bases between. CDR3 protein: CSARWAGPSYEQYF. The DNA of the CDR3 is TGCAGTGCTAGGTGGGCAGGGCCCTCCTACGAGCAGTACTTC.

The chain joins TRBV5-1 to TRBJ1-1; D unresolved. This CDR3 comprises 14 residues. Germline CDR1 and CDR2: SGHRS and YFSETQ. Between the trimmed V and J ends, which lost 0 bases and 3 bases, there was a span of 9 bases. CDR3 residues: CASSLAASDTEAFF. CDR3 in DNA: TGCGCCAGCAGCTTGGCCGCAAGTGACACTGAAGCTTTCTTT.

The chain uses TRBV5-1 and TRBJ2-4; tentative D call: TRBD2 (6 bases). V was pared by 0 bases and J by 0 bases, with 19 bases between. Germline CDR1 reads SGHRS; CDR2 reads YFSETQ. The CDR3 spans 19 residues. DNA for the CDR3: TGCGCCAGCAGCTTGGAAGGAGGGGTGGACACATTAGCCAAAAACATTCAGTACTTC. Amino acid sequence: CASSLEGGVDTLAKNIQYF.

This clonotype was picked up a small number of times. The chain uses TRBV15 and TRBJ2-3; 10 nucleotides align to TRBD2. V trimming: 0 bases; J trimming: 1 base; junction bases outside the gene matches: 19. This CDR3 has 22 residues. Germline V gene data show CDR1 as LNHNV and CDR2 as YYDKDF (reference sequence). Here the CDR3 reads CATSRDVPTSGVLKGGTDTQYF. DNA for the CDR3: TGTGCCACCAGCAGAGATGTCCCAACTAGCGGGGTTCTTAAGGGGGGCACAGATACGCAGTATTTT. The complete variable domain, with remaining parts taken from reference TRBV15 and TRBJ2-3, reads DAMVIQNPRYQVTQFGKPVTLSCSQTLNHNVMYWYQQKSSQAPKLLFHYYDKDFNNEADTPDNFQSRRPNTSFCFLDIRSPGLGDTAMYLCATSRDVPTSGVLKGGTDTQYFGPGTRLTVL.

This rearrangement joins TRBV12-3 or TRBV12-4 to TRBJ1-1, with a weak D call TRBD1 (6 bases). The CDR3 is made up of 14 amino acids. V was trimmed by 3 bases and J by 4 bases, leaving 12 bases between them. The CDR3: CASSFKGEVTEAFF. The CDR3 DNA follows: TGTGCCAGCAGTTTCAAGGGGGAGGTCACTGAAGCTTTCTTT.

V is TRBV6-4 and J is TRBJ1-1; maybe TRBD1 (5 bases). This CDR3 contains 16 residues. Germline loops: CDR1 MRHNA, CDR2 SNTAGT. Trimming took 8 bases from V and 10 from J, leaving 29 bases between them. The CDR3 bases are TGTGCCAGCCCCCGACTCGGGAAGGGGCGGATAATCGGAGCTTTCTTT. Translating it yields CASPRLGKGRIIGAFF.

The chain joins TRBV4-1 to TRBJ2-7; D call uncertain. V dropped 0 bases and J dropped 2 bases, with 14 bases sitting between them. Germline CDR1 MGHRA, CDR2 YSYEKL. This CDR3 has 16 amino acids. In DNA, the CDR3 is TGCGCCAGCAGCCAAGATTTGTCTTCTGCGACCTACGAGCAGTACTTC. Protein product: CASSQDLSSATYEQYF.

V gene TRBV4-3 combines with J gene TRBJ2-4; D possibly corresponds to TRBD1 (5 bases). From germline, CDR1 is LGHNA and CDR2 YSLEER. This CDR3 spans 15 amino acids. V lost 0 bases, J lost 6 bases, and 12 bases lay in between. The CDR3 DNA sequence: TGCGCCAGCAGCCAAGAAGGGGCAGGACCAAACATTCAGTACTTC. It translates to CASSQEGAGPNIQYF.

V and J are TRBV5-1 and TRBJ2-3; D call uncertain. The CDR3 contains 12 residues. Germline V gene data show CDR1 as SGHRS and CDR2 as YFSETQ. Trimming pared 7 bases from V and 3 bases from J, leaving 9 bases between. The CDR3 coding sequence is TGCGCCAGCCAGATGCAGACAGATACGCAGTATTTT. This codes for CASQMQTDTQYF. The entire variable domain, with the rest obtained from reference TRBV5-1 and TRBJ2-3, is as follows: KAGVTQTPRYLIKTRGQQVTLSCSPISGHRSVSWYQQTPGQGLQFLFEYFSETQRNKGNFPGRFSGRQFSNSRSEMNVSTLELGDSALYLCASQMQTDTQYFGPGTRLTVL.

This clonotype was observed a handful of times. The chain uses TRBV10-3 and TRBJ2-2; D is perhaps TRBD2 (5 bases). CDR1 ENHRY and CDR2 SYGVKD come from the germline V gene. CDR3 size: 13 residues. Trimming pared 4 bases from V and 4 bases from J, leaving 7 bases between. CDR3 in DNA: TGTGCCATCAGTGCCGGGATCACCGGGGAGCTGTTTTTT. It specifies CAISAGITGELFF.

The chain joins TRBV5-6 to TRBJ2-7; a weak D match, TRBD1 (6 bases). V was clipped by 4 bases and J by 3 bases, with 17 bases between them. The CDR3 sequence is 15 residues long. From germline, CDR1 is SGHDT and CDR2 YYEEEE. CDR3 sequence: CASSPGETEFYEQYF. In DNA form, the CDR3 reads TGTGCCAGCAGCCCAGGGGAGACAGAGTTCTACGAGCAGTACTTC.